This is a list of T cell receptor beta chains from one sample in a study of Ad26.COV2.S vaccination and SARS-CoV-2 variants. Only in-frame clones appear in the TCRdb table, and some are missing; sequencing was by immunoSEQ multiplex PCR. The data show hundreds of thousands of clones, 70% to 90% seen once. Sequencing used peripheral blood, obtained in a trial of Ad26.COV2.S vaccine versus placebo. The receptors come from a person between 18 and 59 years old who received the Ad26.COV2.S COVID-19 vaccine or a placebo. Both conserved end residues are part of each CDR3. D genes are given only for firm matches. Clone size is given for some rows only: seen once, a few or many times, or a class if the clone is expanded.

d_gene: NA
v_gene: TRBV6-5
abundance: NA
j_gene: TRBJ1-2
CDR3nt: TGTGCCAGCAGACCCCGCCGTCAGAGTTATGGCTACACCTTC
CDR3aa: CASRPRRQSYGYTF

d_gene: NA
v_gene: TRBV9
abundance: NA
j_gene: TRBJ1-1
CDR3nt: TGTGCCAGCAGCGCTCTCGTACAGGGCGGTCAAAGCACTGAAGCTTTCTTT
CDR3aa: CASSALVQGGQSTEAFF

d_gene: TRBD1
v_gene: TRBV6-5
abundance: NA
j_gene: TRBJ2-7
CDR3nt: TGTGCCAGCAGTTACTCTGACAGGGCCTACGAGCAGTACTTC
CDR3aa: CASSYSDRAYEQYF

d_gene: NA
v_gene: TRBV15
abundance: NA
j_gene: TRBJ1-4
CDR3nt: TGTGCCACCAGCAGAGACAGCAGGTCCGGAGTACTGTTTTTT
CDR3aa: CATSRDSRSGVLFF

d_gene: NA
v_gene: TRBV4-3
abundance: NA
j_gene: TRBJ1-2
CDR3nt: TGCGCCAGCAGCCAAGATCCGTCAGCTAACTATGGCTACACCTTC
CDR3aa: CASSQDPSANYGYTF

d_gene: NA
v_gene: TRBV27
abundance: NA
j_gene: TRBJ1-6
CDR3nt: TGTGCCAGCAGTTCGAAGGCCGGGCGTTCACCCCTCCACTTT
CDR3aa: CASSSKAGRSPLHF

d_gene: TRBD1
v_gene: TRBV7-9
abundance: NA
j_gene: TRBJ1-3
CDR3nt: TGTGCCAGCAGCCCCGGACAGGGCCGCACCTCTGGAAACACCATATATTTT
CDR3aa: CASSPGQGRTSGNTIYF

d_gene: TRBD1
v_gene: TRBV30
abundance: few
j_gene: TRBJ2-3
CDR3nt: TGTGCCTGGAGTTCTTTAGGACAGGGAGGAGATACGCAGTATTTT
CDR3aa: CAWSSLGQGGDTQYF

d_gene: TRBD1
v_gene: TRBV30
abundance: NA
j_gene: TRBJ2-7
CDR3nt: TGTGCCTGGAGTCCGGACAGGGTCTTCTACGAGCAGTACTTC
CDR3aa: CAWSPDRVFYEQYF

d_gene: TRBD1
v_gene: TRBV24-1
abundance: NA
j_gene: TRBJ2-1
CDR3nt: TGTGCCACCAGTGAGCCGGGACAGGGGGTAGGCAATGAGCAGTTCTTC
CDR3aa: CATSEPGQGVGNEQFF

d_gene: NA
v_gene: TRBV19
abundance: once
j_gene: TRBJ2-3
CDR3nt: TGTGCCAGTAGTGTCGCATCAGATACGCAGTATTTT
CDR3aa: CASSVASDTQYF

d_gene: NA
v_gene: TRBV4-3
abundance: NA
j_gene: TRBJ1-1
CDR3nt: TGCGCCAGCAGCCAACAGCCCAACACTGAAGCTTTCTTT
CDR3aa: CASSQQPNTEAFF

d_gene: NA
v_gene: TRBV4-2
abundance: NA
j_gene: TRBJ2-3
CDR3nt: TGTGCCAGCAGTAGAGGGGAAGCTAGCACAGATACGCAGTATTTT
CDR3aa: CASSRGEASTDTQYF

d_gene: NA
v_gene: TRBV3-1/TRBV3-2
abundance: many
j_gene: TRBJ1-4
CDR3nt: TGTGCCAGCAGCCAACCAGAAATCGAAAAACTGTTTTTT
CDR3aa: CASSQPEIEKLFF

d_gene: NA
v_gene: TRBV12-5
abundance: once
j_gene: TRBJ1-5
CDR3nt: TGTGCTAGTGTGGACGGCGGGGGGGGGAAACAGCCCCAGCATTTT
CDR3aa: CASVDGGGGKQPQHF

d_gene: NA
v_gene: TRBV7-8
abundance: NA
j_gene: TRBJ2-4
CDR3nt: TGTGCCAGCAGCTTAGCGGGGTTGGATGAGGCCAGGGCCAAAAACATTCAGTACTTC
CDR3aa: CASSLAGLDEARAKNIQYF

d_gene: NA
v_gene: TRBV6-6
abundance: NA
j_gene: TRBJ1-1
CDR3nt: TGTGCCAGCACATCCCTAAACACTGAAGCTTTCTTT
CDR3aa: CASTSLNTEAFF

d_gene: NA
v_gene: TRBV13
abundance: NA
j_gene: TRBJ2-6
CDR3nt: TGTGCCAGCAGCTTTAGCGGAACCGCCTCTGGGGCCAACGTCCTGACTTTC
CDR3aa: CASSFSGTASGANVLTF

d_gene: NA
v_gene: TRBV5-1
abundance: NA
j_gene: TRBJ2-4
CDR3nt: TGCGCCAGCGGTCGGGGTCTAGGAGCCAAAAACATTCAGTACTTC
CDR3aa: CASGRGLGAKNIQYF

d_gene: NA
v_gene: TRBV6-5
abundance: NA
j_gene: TRBJ2-3
CDR3nt: TGTGCCAGCAGTTACTCAGGCAGGGGCACAGATACGCAGTATTTT
CDR3aa: CASSYSGRGTDTQYF

d_gene: NA
v_gene: TRBV30
abundance: NA
j_gene: TRBJ1-1
CDR3nt: TGTGCCTGGAGAGCTTTTGGGGCTGAAGCTTTCTTT
CDR3aa: CAWRAFGAEAFF

d_gene: TRBD1
v_gene: TRBV19
abundance: once
j_gene: TRBJ2-7
CDR3nt: TGTGCCAGTAGGGACAGGGGCCACGAGCAGTACTTC
CDR3aa: CASRDRGHEQYF

d_gene: TRBD2
v_gene: TRBV6-5
abundance: NA
j_gene: TRBJ2-7
CDR3nt: TGTGCCAGCAGTTACGGGGGACTAGCAGGAATTTACGAGCAGTACTTC
CDR3aa: CASSYGGLAGIYEQYF

d_gene: NA
v_gene: TRBV3-1/TRBV3-2
abundance: NA
j_gene: TRBJ2-3
CDR3nt: TGTGCCAGCAGCCAAGATTGGTGGGACGGAGCTAGCACAGATACGCAGTATTTT
CDR3aa: CASSQDWWDGASTDTQYF

d_gene: NA
v_gene: TRBV6-6
abundance: NA
j_gene: TRBJ2-7
CDR3nt: TGTGCCAGCAGTTACTCGACGGGACAAGGGACCTACGAGCAGTACTTC
CDR3aa: CASSYSTGQGTYEQYF

d_gene: TRBD1
v_gene: TRBV18
abundance: NA
j_gene: TRBJ1-2
CDR3nt: TGTGCCAGCTCACTAACCCGGGACAGGGGAGACTATGGCTACACCTTC
CDR3aa: CASSLTRDRGDYGYTF

d_gene: TRBD2
v_gene: TRBV24-1
abundance: NA
j_gene: TRBJ2-3
CDR3nt: TGTGCCACCAGTGATTCTCCTAGCGGGAGGGCAGATACGCAGTATTTT
CDR3aa: CATSDSPSGRADTQYF

d_gene: NA
v_gene: TRBV11-3
abundance: NA
j_gene: TRBJ1-6
CDR3nt: TGTGCCAGCAGCTTAAGGGCCCCCAGGGGACTGAATTCACCCCTCCACTTT
CDR3aa: CASSLRAPRGLNSPLHF

d_gene: NA
v_gene: TRBV5-4
abundance: NA
j_gene: TRBJ2-3
CDR3nt: TGTGCCAGCAGCCCCCCCGCCCGGGGGGCACTCACAGATACGCAGTATTTT
CDR3aa: CASSPPARGALTDTQYF

d_gene: TRBD1
v_gene: TRBV4-2
abundance: NA
j_gene: TRBJ1-5
CDR3nt: TGTGCCAGCAGCCAAACAGGACAGGGAGGAGGACAGCCCCAGCATTTT
CDR3aa: CASSQTGQGGGQPQHF

d_gene: NA
v_gene: TRBV24-1
abundance: NA
j_gene: TRBJ1-5
CDR3nt: TGTGCCACCAGTTCCTGGGAAGCGACTCATCAGCCCCAGCATTTT
CDR3aa: CATSSWEATHQPQHF

d_gene: TRBD1
v_gene: TRBV3-1/TRBV3-2
abundance: once
j_gene: TRBJ2-7
CDR3nt: TGTGCCAGCAGCGCCCCCGGGACAGGGGTCTACGAGCAGTACTTC
CDR3aa: CASSAPGTGVYEQYF

d_gene: NA
v_gene: TRBV30
abundance: NA
j_gene: TRBJ2-5
CDR3nt: TGTGCCTGGAGTCCCCCCGGTCCCAGGGAGACCCAGTACTTC
CDR3aa: CAWSPPGPRETQYF

d_gene: TRBD2
v_gene: TRBV5-1
abundance: NA
j_gene: TRBJ2-2
CDR3nt: TGCGCCAGCAGCCCCCAGGGGACTAGCTTGAACACCGGGGAGCTGTTTTTT
CDR3aa: CASSPQGTSLNTGELFF

d_gene: NA
v_gene: TRBV19
abundance: NA
j_gene: TRBJ2-7
CDR3nt: TGTGCCAGTAGGGGGTCTACCTACGAGCAGTACTTC
CDR3aa: CASRGSTYEQYF

d_gene: NA
v_gene: TRBV10-3
abundance: NA
j_gene: TRBJ2-3
CDR3nt: TGTGCCATCGGGACGGAGGGGCCAGATACGCAGTATTTT
CDR3aa: CAIGTEGPDTQYF

d_gene: NA
v_gene: TRBV3-1/TRBV3-2
abundance: NA
j_gene: TRBJ2-2
CDR3nt: TGTGCCAGCAGCCAAGAGGGGGGAAGGACCGGGGAGCTGTTTTTT
CDR3aa: CASSQEGGRTGELFF

d_gene: NA
v_gene: TRBV3-1/TRBV3-2
abundance: few
j_gene: TRBJ2-5
CDR3nt: TGTGCCAGCAGCCAAGATACGACAGTAAAGACCCAGTACTTC
CDR3aa: CASSQDTTVKTQYF

d_gene: TRBD2
v_gene: TRBV19
abundance: NA
j_gene: TRBJ2-2
CDR3nt: TGTGCCAGTAGTTCGGCGGGGGGGAACACCGGGGAGCTGTTTTTT
CDR3aa: CASSSAGGNTGELFF

d_gene: TRBD2
v_gene: TRBV14
abundance: NA
j_gene: TRBJ2-1
CDR3nt: TGTGCCAGCAGCCAAGGGGGGACTAGAACGAGTGAGCAGTTCTTC
CDR3aa: CASSQGGTRTSEQFF

d_gene: NA
v_gene: TRBV2
abundance: NA
j_gene: TRBJ2-3
CDR3nt: TGTGCCAGCAGGACTAGCACAGATACGCAGTATTTT
CDR3aa: CASRTSTDTQYF

d_gene: NA
v_gene: TRBV5-1
abundance: NA
j_gene: TRBJ2-2
CDR3nt: TGCGCCAGCAGAAACACACCCGGGACGGGAAACACCGGGGAGCTGTTTTTT
CDR3aa: CASRNTPGTGNTGELFF

d_gene: NA
v_gene: TRBV4-2
abundance: NA
j_gene: TRBJ2-1
CDR3nt: TGTGCCAGCAGCCAAGAGCGAGGGGTCAATGAGCAGTTCTTC
CDR3aa: CASSQERGVNEQFF

d_gene: TRBD1
v_gene: TRBV30
abundance: NA
j_gene: TRBJ1-4
CDR3nt: TGTGCCTGGTCGGGACAGCATAATGAAAAACTGTTTTTT
CDR3aa: CAWSGQHNEKLFF

d_gene: TRBD2
v_gene: TRBV2
abundance: NA
j_gene: TRBJ2-5
CDR3nt: TGTGCCAGCAGTGAAATAGCGGGAGGGCAAGAGACCCAGTACTTC
CDR3aa: CASSEIAGGQETQYF